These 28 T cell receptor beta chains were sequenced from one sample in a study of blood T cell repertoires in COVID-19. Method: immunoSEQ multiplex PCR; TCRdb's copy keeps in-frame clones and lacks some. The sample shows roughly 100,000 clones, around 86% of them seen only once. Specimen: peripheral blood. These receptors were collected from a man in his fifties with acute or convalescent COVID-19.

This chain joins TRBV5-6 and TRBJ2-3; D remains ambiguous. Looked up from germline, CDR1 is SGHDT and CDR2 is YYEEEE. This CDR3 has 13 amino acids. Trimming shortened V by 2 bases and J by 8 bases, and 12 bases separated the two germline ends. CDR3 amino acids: CASSFRSLPTQYF. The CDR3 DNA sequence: TGTGCCAGCAGCTTCCGTTCCCTCCCTACGCAGTATTTT.

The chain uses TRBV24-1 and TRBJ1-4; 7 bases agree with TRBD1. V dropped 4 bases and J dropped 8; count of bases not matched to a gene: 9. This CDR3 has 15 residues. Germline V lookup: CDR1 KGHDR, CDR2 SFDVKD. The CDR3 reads CATSDNQGQSEKLFF. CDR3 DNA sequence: TGTGCCACCAGTGACAACCAGGGACAGAGCGAAAAACTGTTTTTT.

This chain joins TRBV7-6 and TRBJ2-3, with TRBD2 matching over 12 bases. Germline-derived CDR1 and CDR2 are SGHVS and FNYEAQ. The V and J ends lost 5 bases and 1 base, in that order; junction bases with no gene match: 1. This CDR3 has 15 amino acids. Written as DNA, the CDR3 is TGTGCCAGCAGCGGACTAGCGGGGCGCACAGATACGCAGTATTTT. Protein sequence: CASSGLAGRTDTQYF.

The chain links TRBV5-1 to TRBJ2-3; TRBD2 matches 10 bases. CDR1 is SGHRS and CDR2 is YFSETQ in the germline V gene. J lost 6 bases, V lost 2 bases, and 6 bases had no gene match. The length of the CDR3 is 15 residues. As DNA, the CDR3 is TGCGCCAGCAGCTTTCCTAGCGGGAGTGTGGATACGCAGTATTTT. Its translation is CASSFPSGSVDTQYF.

CDR3 loop: CASSDSGANNQPQHF. DNA of the CDR3: TGTGCCAGCAGTGATTCAGGGGCGAACAATCAGCCCCAGCATTTT. The chain is built from TRBV25-1 and TRBJ1-5, with TRBD1 as a possible D gene (6 bases). This CDR3 is 15 amino acids long. Germline V gene sequence: CDR1 MGHDK, CDR2 SYGVNS. Trimming removed 3 bases at V and 3 bases at J, with 12 bases between.

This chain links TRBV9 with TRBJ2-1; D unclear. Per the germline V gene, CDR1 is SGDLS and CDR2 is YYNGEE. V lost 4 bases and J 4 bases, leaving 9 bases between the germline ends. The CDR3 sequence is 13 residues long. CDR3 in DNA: TGTGCCAGCAGCTCGACACGGTACAATGAGCAGTTCTTC. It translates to CASSSTRYNEQFF.

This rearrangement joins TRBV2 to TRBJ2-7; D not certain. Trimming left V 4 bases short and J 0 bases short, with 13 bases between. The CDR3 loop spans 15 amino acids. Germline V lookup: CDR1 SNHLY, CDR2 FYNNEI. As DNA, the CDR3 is TGTGCCAGCAGTGTTGCTGGGCCAAGCTCCTACGAGCAGTACTTC. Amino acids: CASSVAGPSSYEQYF.

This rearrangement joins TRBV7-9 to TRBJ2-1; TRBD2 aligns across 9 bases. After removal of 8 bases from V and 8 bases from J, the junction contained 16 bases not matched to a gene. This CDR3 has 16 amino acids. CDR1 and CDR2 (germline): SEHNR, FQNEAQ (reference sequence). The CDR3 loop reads CASSSPTSGTDHEQFF. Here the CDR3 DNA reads TGTGCCAGCTCTTCCCCGACTAGCGGTACGGACCATGAGCAGTTCTTC.

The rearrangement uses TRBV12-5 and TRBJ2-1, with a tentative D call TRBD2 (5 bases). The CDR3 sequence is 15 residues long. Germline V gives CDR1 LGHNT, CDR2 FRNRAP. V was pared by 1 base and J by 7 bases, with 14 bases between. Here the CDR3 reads CASGLGVAPRNEQFF. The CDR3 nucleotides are TGTGCTAGTGGTTTGGGGGTAGCGCCGAGGAATGAGCAGTTCTTC.

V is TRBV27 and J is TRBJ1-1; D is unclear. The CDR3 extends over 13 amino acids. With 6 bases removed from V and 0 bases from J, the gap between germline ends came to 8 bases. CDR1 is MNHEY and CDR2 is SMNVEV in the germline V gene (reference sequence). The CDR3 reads CASSEGVNTEAFF. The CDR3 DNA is TGTGCCAGCAGCGAGGGAGTGAACACTGAAGCTTTCTTT.

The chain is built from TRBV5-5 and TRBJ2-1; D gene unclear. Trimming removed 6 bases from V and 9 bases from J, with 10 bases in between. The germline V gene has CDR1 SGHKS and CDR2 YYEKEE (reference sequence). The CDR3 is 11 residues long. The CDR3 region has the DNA TGTGCCAGCACCTCCAGTTCTGAGCAGTTCTTC. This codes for CASTSSSEQFF.

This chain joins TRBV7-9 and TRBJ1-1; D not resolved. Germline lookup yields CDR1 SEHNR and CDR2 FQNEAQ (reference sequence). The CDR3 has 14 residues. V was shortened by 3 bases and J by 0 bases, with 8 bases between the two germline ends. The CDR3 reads CASSFGVLNTEAFF. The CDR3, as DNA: TGTGCCAGCAGCTTCGGGGTGCTGAACACTGAAGCTTTCTTT.

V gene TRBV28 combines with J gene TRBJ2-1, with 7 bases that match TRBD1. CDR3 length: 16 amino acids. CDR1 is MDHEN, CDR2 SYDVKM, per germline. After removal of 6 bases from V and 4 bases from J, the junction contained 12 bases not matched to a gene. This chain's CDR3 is CASSRQTGFEYNEQFF. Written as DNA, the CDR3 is TGTGCCAGCAGCCGGCAGACAGGGTTTGAATACAATGAGCAGTTCTTC.

CDR3 DNA sequence: TGTGCCAGCAGCTTAGGGCACAGGGTCGTAAGGAACGAGCAGTACTTC. Its translation: CASSLGHRVVRNEQYF. The chain combines TRBV7-9 with TRBJ2-7; D is possibly TRBD1 (6 bases). V was shortened by 1 base and J by 5 bases, with 18 bases between the two germline ends. CDR3 size: 16 residues. The V gene's germline CDR1 is SEHNR and CDR2 FQNEAQ (reference sequence).

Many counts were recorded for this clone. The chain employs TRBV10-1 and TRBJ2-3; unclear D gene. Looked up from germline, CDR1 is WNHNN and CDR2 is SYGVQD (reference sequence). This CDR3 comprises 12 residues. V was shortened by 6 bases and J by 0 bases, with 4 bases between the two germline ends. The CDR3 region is CASSYSTDTQYF. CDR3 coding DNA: TGCGCCAGCAGCTATAGCACAGATACGCAGTATTTT.

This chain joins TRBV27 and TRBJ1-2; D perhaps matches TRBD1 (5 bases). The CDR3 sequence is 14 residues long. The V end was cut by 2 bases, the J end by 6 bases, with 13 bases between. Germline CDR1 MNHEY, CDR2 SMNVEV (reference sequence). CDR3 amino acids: CASSLTRDIHGYTF. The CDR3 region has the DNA TGTGCCAGCAGTTTAACCAGGGATATTCATGGCTACACCTTC.

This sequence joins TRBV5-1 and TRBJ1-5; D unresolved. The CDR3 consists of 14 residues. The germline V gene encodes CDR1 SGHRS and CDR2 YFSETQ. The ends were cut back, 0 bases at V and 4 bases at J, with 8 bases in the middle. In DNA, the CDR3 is TGCGCCAGCAGCTTGGCGGGAAGGAATCAGCCCCAGCATTTT. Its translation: CASSLAGRNQPQHF.

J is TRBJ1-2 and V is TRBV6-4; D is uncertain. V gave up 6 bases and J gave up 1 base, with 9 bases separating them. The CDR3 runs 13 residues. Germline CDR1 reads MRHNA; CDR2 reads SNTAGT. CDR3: CASSVQVNYGYTF. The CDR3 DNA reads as TGTGCCAGCAGCGTACAAGTTAACTATGGCTACACCTTC.

CDR3 protein: CASSHLRRGAFQPQHF. CDR3 sequence (DNA): TGCGCCAGCAGTCACCTACGGCGGGGGGCATTTCAGCCCCAGCATTTT. V and J are TRBV23-1 and TRBJ1-5, with TRBD1 as a possible D gene (6 bases). TRBV23-1 is recorded as an ORF, its role being uncertain. Trimming removed 3 bases at V and 6 bases at J, with 18 bases between. The CDR3 is 16 residues long.

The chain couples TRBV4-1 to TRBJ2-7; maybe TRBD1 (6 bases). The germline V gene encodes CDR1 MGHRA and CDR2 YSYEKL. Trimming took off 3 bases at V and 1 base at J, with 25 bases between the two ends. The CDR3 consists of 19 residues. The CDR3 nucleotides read TGCGCCAGCAGCCAGTTATCTGGGACACAACCAACATTTTCCTACGAGCAGTACTTC. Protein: CASSQLSGTQPTFSYEQYF.

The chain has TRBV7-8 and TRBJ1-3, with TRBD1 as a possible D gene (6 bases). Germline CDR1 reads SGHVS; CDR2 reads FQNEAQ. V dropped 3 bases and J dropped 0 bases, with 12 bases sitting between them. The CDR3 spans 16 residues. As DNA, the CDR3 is TGTGCCAGCAGCTTGGCTCCGGGACACTCTGGAAACACCATATATTTT. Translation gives CASSLAPGHSGNTIYF.

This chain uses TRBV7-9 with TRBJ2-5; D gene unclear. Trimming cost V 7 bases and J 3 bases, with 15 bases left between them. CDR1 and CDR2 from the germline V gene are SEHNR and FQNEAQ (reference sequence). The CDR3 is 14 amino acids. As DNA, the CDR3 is TGTGCCAGCACCCCCGATCCCTATAAAGAGACCCAGTACTTC. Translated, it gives CASTPDPYKETQYF.

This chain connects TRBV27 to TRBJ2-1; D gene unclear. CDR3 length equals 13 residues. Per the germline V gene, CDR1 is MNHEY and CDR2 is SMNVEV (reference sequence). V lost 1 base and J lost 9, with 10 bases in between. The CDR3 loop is CASSLFYGLEQFF. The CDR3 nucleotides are TGTGCCAGCAGTTTATTCTACGGTCTTGAGCAGTTCTTC.

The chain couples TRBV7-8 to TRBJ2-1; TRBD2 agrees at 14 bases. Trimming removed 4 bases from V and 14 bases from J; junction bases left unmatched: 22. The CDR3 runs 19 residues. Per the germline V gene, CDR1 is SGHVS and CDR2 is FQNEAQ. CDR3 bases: TGTGCCAGCAGCTCCCCGACTAGCGGGGGGGCCGTGACGGTTGTCAAAGAGTTCTTC. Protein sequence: CASSSPTSGGAVTVVKEFF. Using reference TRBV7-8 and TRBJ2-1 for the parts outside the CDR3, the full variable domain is GAGVSQSPRYKVAKRGQDVALRCDPISGHVSLFWYQQALGQGPEFLTYFQNEAQLDKSGLPSDRFFAERPEGSVSTLKIQRTQQEDSAVYLCASSSPTSGGAVTVVKEFFGPGTRLTVL.

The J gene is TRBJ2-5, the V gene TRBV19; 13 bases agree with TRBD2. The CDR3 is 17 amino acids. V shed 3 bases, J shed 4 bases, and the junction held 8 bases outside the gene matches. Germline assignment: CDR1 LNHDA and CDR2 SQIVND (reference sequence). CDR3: CASSIEGTSGMAETQYF. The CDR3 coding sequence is TGTGCCAGTAGTATCGAGGGGACTAGCGGGATGGCAGAGACCCAGTACTTC.

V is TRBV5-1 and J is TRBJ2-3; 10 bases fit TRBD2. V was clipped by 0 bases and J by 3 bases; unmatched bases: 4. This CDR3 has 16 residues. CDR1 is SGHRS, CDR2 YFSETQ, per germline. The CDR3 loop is CASSLGTSGGTDTQYF. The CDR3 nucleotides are TGCGCCAGCAGCTTGGGGACTAGCGGAGGGACAGATACGCAGTATTTT.

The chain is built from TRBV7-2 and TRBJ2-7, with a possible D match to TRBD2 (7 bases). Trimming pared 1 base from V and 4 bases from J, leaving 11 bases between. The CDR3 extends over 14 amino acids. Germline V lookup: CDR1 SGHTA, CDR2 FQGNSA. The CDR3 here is CASSLEGGEYEQYF. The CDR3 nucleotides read TGTGCCAGCAGCTTAGAAGGGGGGGAATACGAGCAGTACTTC.

The DNA of the CDR3 is TGTGCCAGCAGCGCCTCCGGGAACAACCGTGATACGCAGTATTTT. It is translated as CASSASGNNRDTQYF. This chain links TRBV9 with TRBJ2-3; possibly TRBD2 for D (5 bases). From germline, CDR1 is SGDLS and CDR2 YYNGEE. V gave up 3 bases and J gave up 6 bases, with 17 bases separating them. This CDR3 spans 15 amino acids.